These 28 T cell receptor beta chains were sequenced from one sample in a study of PD-1 blockade in classical Hodgkin lymphoma. Each patient's relapse followed autologous stem cell transplantation, and brentuximab vedotin exposure varied. The assay was immunoSEQ multiplex PCR, and TCRdb's table has in-frame clones only and misses some. The table shows roughly 61,000 clones, with approximately 90% occurring only once. The sequences come from peripheral blood mononuclear cells (PBMCs), collected before the second cycle of nivolumab. These receptors originate from a human donor with classical Hodgkin lymphoma.

The J gene is TRBJ2-5, the V gene TRBV6-1; tentative D call: TRBD2 (5 bases). The germline V and J ends were trimmed by 0 bases and 1 base, with 6 bases remaining between them. The V gene's germline CDR1 is MNHNS and CDR2 SASEGT. The CDR3 contains 14 residues. CDR3 DNA: TGTGCCAGCAGTGAAGCGGGGAGCCAAGAGACCCAGTACTTC. This encodes CASSEAGSQETQYF.

This clone was picked up a small number of times. V gene TRBV27 combines with J gene TRBJ2-7; 7 bases match TRBD2. The CDR3 is 14 amino acids. V dropped 4 bases and J dropped 3; count of bases not matched to a gene: 6. The germline V gene encodes CDR1 MNHEY and CDR2 SMNVEV (reference sequence). The CDR3: CASSSGGWYYEQYF. CDR3 nucleotide sequence: TGTGCCAGCAGTTCGGGAGGTTGGTACTACGAGCAGTACTTC.

The gene calls are TRBV19 and TRBJ1-2; D gene ambiguous. The V and J ends lost 3 bases and 2 bases respectively, with 10 bases between them. Germline V gene sequence: CDR1 LNHDA, CDR2 SQIVND (reference sequence). The CDR3 runs to 14 residues. The CDR3 region is CASSIRNTNYGYTF. The CDR3 bases are TGTGCCAGTAGTATCCGGAATACGAACTATGGCTACACCTTC. Variable domain in full (rest from reference TRBV19 and TRBJ1-2): DGGITQSPKYLFRKEGQNVTLSCEQNLNHDAMYWYRQDPGQGLRLIYYSQIVNDFQKGDIAEGYSVSREKKESFPLTVTSAQKNPTAFYLCASSIRNTNYGYTFGSGTRLTVV.

The J gene is TRBJ2-7, the V gene TRBV6-1; D gene ambiguous. Trimming took 1 base from V and 2 from J, leaving 3 bases between them. The CDR3 extends over 12 amino acids. The germline gives CDR1 MNHNS, CDR2 SASEGT. CDR3 in amino acids: CASSEGTYEQYF. CDR3 in DNA: TGTGCCAGCAGTGAAGGTACCTACGAGCAGTACTTC.

The V gene is TRBV11-3, the J gene TRBJ2-1, with TRBD1 as a possible D gene (5 bases). Trimming removed 2 bases at V and 6 bases at J, with 14 bases between. The CDR3 consists of 15 residues. Germline CDR1 is SGHNT and CDR2 is YENEEA. The CDR3 sequence is CASSLQAQGRNEQFF. The CDR3 DNA is TGTGCCAGCAGCTTACAGGCGCAGGGCCGCAATGAGCAGTTCTTC.

The chain recombines TRBV9 with TRBJ1-5, with D hard to call. Looked up from germline, CDR1 is SGDLS and CDR2 is YYNGEE. The CDR3 covers 14 residues. Trimming cost V 0 bases and J 6 bases, with 10 bases left between them. The DNA for the CDR3 is TGTGCCAGCAGCGTAGACCATCATAGTCAGCCCCAGCATTTT. Protein product: CASSVDHHSQPQHF.

The V gene is TRBV5-1, the J gene TRBJ2-6; TRBD1 matches 7 bases. Germline-derived CDR1 and CDR2 are SGHRS and YFSETQ. V shed 2 bases, J shed 0 bases, and the junction held 5 bases outside the gene matches. This CDR3 is built from 17 residues. The CDR3 region has the DNA TGCGCCAGCAGCTTCGGGGACAGCCTCTCTGGGGCCAACGTCCTGACTTTC. Translating it yields CASSFGDSLSGANVLTF.

This clone was seen only once. The V call is TRBV28, the J call TRBJ1-4; 9 bases match TRBD1. This CDR3 is 14 amino acids long. Germline lookup yields CDR1 MDHEN and CDR2 SYDVKM. V shed 2 bases and J 5 bases; nucleotides not matched to a gene: 0. The CDR3 is CASSLGQGNEKLFF. CDR3 bases: TGTGCCAGCAGTTTAGGACAGGGGAATGAAAAACTGTTTTTT.

The chain uses TRBV19 and TRBJ1-4; TRBD1 is a possible D gene (5 bases). V was shortened by 7 bases and J by 0 bases, with 12 bases between the two germline ends. This CDR3 has 15 amino acids. From germline, CDR1 is LNHDA and CDR2 SQIVND (reference sequence). CDR3 nucleotide sequence: TGTGCCAGTAATGAAGGGGTTGCAACTAATGAAAAACTGTTTTTT. Its translation is CASNEGVATNEKLFF.

The rearrangement joins TRBV14 to TRBJ1-2; 7 nucleotides agree with TRBD1. The CDR3 extends over 16 amino acids. Germline V CDR1 and CDR2: SGHDN, FVKESK. J was trimmed by 5 bases and V by 1 base; bases with no gene match: 10. In DNA, the CDR3 is TGTGCCAGCAGCCAAGTCGAAGGGGGCGCGTGGTATGGCTACACCTTC. Its protein product is CASSQVEGGAWYGYTF.

The chain carries TRBV5-1 and TRBJ2-3; 9 bases map to TRBD1. After removal of 4 bases from V and 5 bases from J, the junction contained 5 bases not matched to a gene. This CDR3 contains 14 residues. Germline assignment: CDR1 SGHRS and CDR2 YFSETQ. The CDR3: CASSVGQGRDTQYF. As DNA, the CDR3 is TGCGCCAGCAGCGTGGGACAGGGAAGAGATACGCAGTATTTT.

The chain couples TRBV30 to TRBJ1-5, with TRBD1 identical over 7 bases. Germline CDR1 is GTSNPN and CDR2 is SVGIG (reference sequence). V gave up 1 base and J gave up 6 bases; unmatched junction bases: 6. The CDR3 is 14 amino acids. The CDR3 DNA reads TGTGCCTGGAGTGACTCGACAGGGAGTCAGCCCCAGCATTTT. This sequence encodes CAWSDSTGSQPQHF.

The chain employs TRBV28 and TRBJ1-5; D possibly corresponds to TRBD1 (5 bases). Deletions cut 6 bases from V and 0 bases from J, with 21 bases between. CDR1 is MDHEN and CDR2 is SYDVKM in the germline V gene. The CDR3 is 18 residues long. In nucleotides, the CDR3 is TGTGCCAGCAGACAACTACCGGCGGGGCAGAATAGCAATCAGCCCCAGCATTTT. The encoded protein is CASRQLPAGQNSNQPQHF. Together with reference TRBV28 and TRBJ1-5, the CDR3 gives the full variable domain: DVKVTQSSRYLVKRTGEKVFLECVQDMDHENMFWYRQDPGLGLRLIYFSYDVKMKEKGDIPEGYSVSREKKERFSLILESASTNQTSMYLCASRQLPAGQNSNQPQHFGDGTRLSIL.

V and J are TRBV4-3 and TRBJ2-7, with D unresolved. V dropped 0 bases and J dropped 5 bases, with 11 bases sitting between them. The CDR3 extends over 14 amino acids. Germline assignment: CDR1 LGHNA and CDR2 YSLEER. CDR3 sequence reads: CASSQDWNSHEQYF. Here the CDR3 DNA reads TGCGCCAGCAGCCAAGATTGGAACAGCCACGAGCAGTACTTC.

This sequence joins TRBV27 and TRBJ2-7; D is perhaps TRBD2 (5 bases). CDR1 and CDR2 from the germline V gene are MNHEY and SMNVEV (reference sequence). This CDR3 is built from 15 residues. V lost 4 bases, J lost 7 bases, and 20 bases lay in between. For the CDR3, the DNA is TGTGCCAGCAGTTGGAGGTCCGACCGGACTTGGGAGCAGTACTTC. Translated, it gives CASSWRSDRTWEQYF.

The chain carries TRBV7-2 and TRBJ1-1; tentative D call: TRBD1 (6 bases). Per germline, CDR1 SGHTA and CDR2 FQGNSA. V lost 3 bases and J 0 bases, leaving 8 bases between the germline ends. The CDR3 runs 14 residues. The CDR3 here is CASSLGALNTEAFF. In DNA, the CDR3 is TGTGCCAGCAGCTTGGGGGCCCTGAACACTGAAGCTTTCTTT. The full variable domain, completed using reference TRBV7-2 and TRBJ1-1, is GAGVSQSPSNKVTEKGKDVELRCDPISGHTALYWYRQSLGQGLEFLIYFQGNSAPDKSGLPSDRFSAERTGGSVSTLTIQRTQQEDSAVYLCASSLGALNTEAFFGQGTRLTVV.

In DNA form, the CDR3 reads TGTGCCAGCAGTGACGGAGCGGTGAGGTCGGAGACCCAGTACTTC. This codes for CASSDGAVRSETQYF. The chain has TRBV6-1 and TRBJ2-5, with a possible D match to TRBD2 (5 bases). The CDR3 length is 15 residues. Trimming removed 3 bases at V and 5 bases at J, with 16 bases between. CDR1 and CDR2 from the germline V gene are MNHNS and SASEGT.

The rearrangement links TRBV7-9 to TRBJ2-7; TRBD1 aligns across 7 bases. The CDR3 extends over 12 amino acids. The germline V gene encodes CDR1 SEHNR and CDR2 FQNEAQ (reference sequence). Germline trimming cut 5 bases from V and 4 bases from J; bases unmatched to any gene: 2. CDR3 nucleotide sequence: TGTGCCAGCAGCCTACAGGGGTACGAGCAGTACTTC. Its translation: CASSLQGYEQYF.

The CDR3 nucleotides read TGTGCCTGGAGTGTTGGCGGGGCGGGGGGAAATGAGCAGTTCTTC. Its translation is CAWSVGGAGGNEQFF. The chain has TRBV30 and TRBJ2-1, with TRBD2 matching over 8 bases. The ends lost 0 bases at V and 7 bases at J; junction bases unmatched: 8. The germline gives CDR1 GTSNPN, CDR2 SVGIG (reference sequence). The CDR3 spans 15 residues. The full variable domain, its missing parts supplied by reference TRBV30 and TRBJ2-1, is SQTIHQWPATLVQPVGSPLSLECTVEGTSNPNLYWYRQAAGRGLQLLFYSVGIGQISSEVPQNLSASRPQDRQFILSSKKLLLSDSGFYLCAWSVGGAGGNEQFFGPGTRLTVL.

The rearrangement links TRBV6-5 to TRBJ1-1; D is possibly TRBD1 (5 bases). Germline CDR1 reads MNHEY; CDR2 reads SVGAGI. Trimming took off 6 bases at V and 7 bases at J, with 12 bases between the two ends. This CDR3 comprises 12 residues. This CDR3 is CASSNQGGEAFF. Written as DNA, the CDR3 is TGTGCCAGCAGCAATCAGGGAGGTGAAGCTTTCTTT.

The rearrangement links TRBV7-2 to TRBJ2-2; D remains ambiguous. This CDR3 comprises 14 residues. Germline V CDR1 and CDR2: SGHTA, FQGNSA. The V end lost 5 bases, the J end lost 5 bases, and 12 bases lay between the germline ends. In DNA form, the CDR3 reads TGTGCCAGCAGCCCTCCGGGCGGAACCGGGGAGCTGTTTTTT. Its translation: CASSPPGGTGELFF.

The DNA for the CDR3 is TGCGCCAGCAGCCCAGACGAGGGACAGGGCTACGAGCAGTACTTC. Its protein is CASSPDEGQGYEQYF. The rearrangement joins TRBV4-1 to TRBJ2-7; TRBD1 matches 9 bases. The junction had 7 bases not matched to a gene; V was cut back by 4 bases and J by 3 bases. Germline V lookup: CDR1 MGHRA, CDR2 YSYEKL. The length of the CDR3 is 15 residues.

The V gene is TRBV14, the J gene TRBJ2-2; 14 positions agree with TRBD2. The J segment lost 4 bases and the V segment lost 8 bases, leaving 3 bases of the junction unmatched. The CDR3 loop spans 15 amino acids. The V gene's germline CDR1 is SGHDN and CDR2 FVKESK. The CDR3 DNA reads as TGTGCCAGCGGGACTAGCGGGAGTAGCACCGGGGAGCTGTTTTTT. The encoded protein is CASGTSGSSTGELFF.

The V and J genes are TRBV5-1 and TRBJ1-1, with D possibly being TRBD1 (6 bases). In germline, CDR1 is SGHRS, CDR2 YFSETQ. CDR3 length equals 14 residues. The germline V and J ends were trimmed by 7 bases and 6 bases, with 19 bases remaining between them. The CDR3 reads CASGRTAGDAEAFF. CDR3 DNA sequence: TGCGCCAGCGGGCGGACAGCCGGGGACGCTGAAGCTTTCTTT.

This chain uses TRBV5-1 with TRBJ1-4, with D hard to call. V gave up 6 bases and J gave up 0 bases, with 9 bases separating them. The germline gives CDR1 SGHRS, CDR2 YFSETQ. The CDR3 has 14 residues. The CDR3 nucleotides are TGCGCCAGCACCGCCTCCTCAACTAATGAAAAACTGTTTTTT. Protein: CASTASSTNEKLFF.

The chain has TRBV28 and TRBJ1-5; no firm D call. This CDR3 has 15 residues. Trimming stripped 3 bases from V and 4 bases from J, with 13 bases between. Germline V gives CDR1 MDHEN, CDR2 SYDVKM. CDR3 protein: CASSLLSGANQPQHF. The CDR3 coding sequence is TGTGCCAGCAGTTTGCTTTCGGGAGCGAATCAGCCCCAGCATTTT.

The genes are TRBV4-1 and TRBJ2-5; D possibly corresponds to TRBD2 (6 bases). The ends were cut back, 0 bases at V and 2 bases at J, with 10 bases in the middle. The CDR3 has 15 residues. The V gene's germline CDR1 is MGHRA and CDR2 YSYEKL. CDR3 in DNA: TGCGCCAGCAGCCAAGAAGGCGGACTACAAGAGACCCAGTACTTC. It encodes CASSQEGGLQETQYF.

The chain links TRBV19 to TRBJ2-1, with D unresolved. V dropped 4 bases and J dropped 9 bases, with 7 bases sitting between them. This CDR3 region has 11 residues. CDR1 is LNHDA and CDR2 is SQIVND in the germline V gene (reference sequence). The CDR3 bases are TGTGCCAGTAGTAATTGGTTTGAGCAGTTCTTC. Its protein product is CASSNWFEQFF.